This TCR beta chain is drawn from a study of beta chain features in type 1 diabetes (dated by TCRdb to between 2018 and 2020). Study-level background: No differences in mean age, gender distribution, total cell number or subset yield were found between patients and healthy donors. In the study, TCRB repertoires of sorted circulating CD4+ T cell subsets from recently diagnosed type 1 diabetes patients were compared with those of matched healthy donors. Regulatory and stem cell-like memory subsets were isolated from only 8 patients and about eight healthy donors, whereas naive and central memory subsets came from all 28 donors. A total of 85 million to 140 million sorted cells were examined across all samples, and the number of cells per subset was strongly correlated with RNA yield. The research as a whole found: Because the HLA sub-analyses included only small numbers of individuals, any influence of HLA type on TCRB rearrangement was left unresolved. Fewer insertions and more nucleotide deletions at VDJ recombination sites were observed in patients with type 1 diabetes, implying thymic rearrangement abnormalities. Sequencing cDNA rather than genomic DNA could over-represent highly expressing activated cells, although activation and CD3 levels did not differ between groups. PCR may preferentially amplify shorter templates, but because patient and control samples were amplified and corrected together, any resulting skew would affect both groups equally. Naive, central memory and regulatory TCRB repertoires appeared to be more alike among patients than among healthy donors. Type 1 diabetes patients showed a moderate but significant shortening of TCRB CDR3 length in all four CD4+ subsets.

All of the isolated RNA was reverse transcribed with the High Capacity cDNA Reverse Transcription Kit, so expressed TCRB transcripts were sequenced. Deep immunoSEQ sequencing was performed on naive, central memory and regulatory T cell samples, with an average of around 3.5 million total reads per sample. Sorted cells were lysed in RLT buffer, and RNA was extracted using DNase-treated RNeasy Micro or Mini kits according to cell number. Each cell subset was processed on its own to prevent cross-contamination, while patient and healthy donor samples were processed together. The immunoSEQ multiplex PCR was used to amplify TCRB sequences from cDNA, yielding 87-bp fragments that span the CDR3 region. Sequencing of the amplicons was done on the Illumina HiSeq platform. From the authors' description of their analysis: PCR bias was computationally corrected using synthetic template baselines, reads within Hamming distance 2 were collapsed, and singletons that could not be merged were discarded. Reads were aligned against IMGT so that V, D and J genes, CDR3 length and insertions or deletions at six rearrangement sites could be assigned. Within each subset, clonotype counts were normalized to the number of sorted cells before true diversity and Gini coefficients were calculated with the tcR R package. The overlap coefficient, calculated on TCRB nucleotide sequences, was used to measure repertoire sharing. Out-of-frame TCRB sequences from naive cells were analyzed as a proxy for the pre-selection repertoire. TCRdb carries this immuneACCESS record with in-frame sequences only. Its versions omit some clonotypes, under half of them owing to an unresolved V gene in the studies checked, with the rest unexplained. V, J and clone size derive from that table, while D and trimming were established from the DNA sequence. A total of 900,000 or so clones appear in this sample, roughly a sixth of them only once. 0.02% to 0.025% of the sample belongs to the ten largest clones.

Each donor gave one peripheral blood draw, around 100 mL on average, collected into heparinised tubes. Naive, central memory, regulatory and stem cell-like memory CD4+ T cells were sorted on a BD FACSAria II using a panel including CD45RO, CCR7, CD25, CD127, CD95 and CD27. A purity above 95% was achieved for all sorted populations. PBMCs were isolated right away by Lymphoprep density gradient centrifugation and were stained directly, without culture. Samples were stained and sorted in pairs, with one healthy donor and one patient per experiment, so that batch effects were minimized. Worth noting for this clone: Its binding antigen is unknown. Base qualities are not recorded, but no much larger clone differs from it by a single base.

CDR1 and CDR2 were assigned from the germline V gene as SGHRS and YFSETQ. The CDR3 covers 16 residues, taking in both the cysteine and the phenylalanine. The kept DNA is CDR3 alone, 48 bases in frame from the first base. V is pared back by 5 bases and J by 2 bases, with 17 bases lying between the germline termini. Source material: naive CD4+ T cells from blood. This specimen's cell subset or site label, interpreted: true naive CD4+ T cells. This TCR was recovered from a woman between 18 and 30 years old in good health. The chain joins TRBV5-1 to TRBJ2-1; the D region possibly corresponds to TRBD1 (6 bases align). In nucleotide form, the sequence is TGCGCCAGCAGGGTGGATGGGGGCGGCACCTACAATGAGCAGTTCTTC. Translated, it gives CASRVDGGGTYNEQFF.